The 11 T cell receptor beta chains below all came from one sample that was sequenced in a study of CXCR3-negative and CXCR3-positive naive CD8 T cells (dated by TCRdb to between 2018 and 2021). What the research found in general, with its limitations: TRB CDR3s from CXCR3-positive naive cells showed higher hydrophobicity (lower Kidera factor 4), lower energy, and higher strength and volume indices than CXCR3-negative naive cells.

These receptors have no identified antigens. The instrument was a NextSeq 550. The Human TCR Profiling Kit (MiLaboratory) was used to make UMI-labeled 5' RACE TRB cDNA libraries. TCRdb reprocessed the raw reads; every CDR3 protein sequence is a single record, and DNA is not supplied. The record for this sample contains over 100,000 distinct CDR3 sequences. The biggest ten clones account for around 0.38% of the sample. The sequenced material came from naive CXCR3+ CD8+ T cells from blood. The label giving this sample's cell subset or site can be read as: CD45RO-CCR7+CD27+CD95- naive CD8+ T cells expressing CXCR3 (TNR3+). These TCRs come from a human donor in good health. Some clones in this sample may be carry-over from other donors' samples.

The CDR3 loop is CSASRPGLTADTQYF. The chain employs TRBV20-1 and TRBJ2-3; without DNA, the TCRdb call of TRBD2 cannot be checked. Germline lookup yields CDR1 DFQATT and CDR2 SNEGSKA (reference sequence). The CDR3 is 15 residues long.

V gene TRBV12-3 or TRBV12-4 combines with J gene TRBJ2-2; TCRdb lists TRBD1, though no DNA is available to test this call. The CDR3 totals 15 residues. The CDR3 sequence is CASRGTGASTGELFF.

The chain couples TRBV28 to TRBJ1-5; TCRdb's D gene call, TRBD1, goes unchecked for lack of DNA. Germline lookup yields CDR1 MDHEN and CDR2 SYDVKM. CDR3 size: 15 residues. The CDR3 sequence: CASSLAQGIFQPQHF.

The J gene is TRBJ2-1, the V gene TRBV12-5. The CDR3 consists of 14 residues. The germline V gene encodes CDR1 LGHNT and CDR2 FRNRAP. The CDR3: CASGFGSAYNEQFF.

The chain uses TRBV27 and TRBJ2-1; TCRdb's D call, TRBD1, is unchecked because there is no DNA. Germline-derived CDR1 and CDR2 are MNHEY and SMNVEV (reference sequence). This CDR3 is built from 13 residues. Here the CDR3 reads CASSTGDPNEQFF.

V gene TRBV12-3 or TRBV12-4 combines with J gene TRBJ1-1. This CDR3 is built from 15 residues. The CDR3 here is CASSPTSNMNTEAFF.

The V gene is TRBV28, the J gene TRBJ1-1. The CDR3 sequence is 11 residues long. The V gene's germline CDR1 is MDHEN and CDR2 SYDVKM. CDR3 residues: CASRLNTEAFF.

The chain couples TRBV12-3 or TRBV12-4 to TRBJ2-5; TCRdb's D gene call, TRBD1, goes unchecked for lack of DNA. The CDR3 contains 15 residues. The CDR3 here is CASSFWVGAQETQYF.

The CDR3 region is CASSYQGRPPQHF. The chain carries TRBV6-2 or TRBV6-3 and TRBJ1-5; no DNA is available, so the TRBD1 call from TCRdb remains unchecked. Looked up from germline, CDR1 is MNHEY and CDR2 is SVGEGT. This CDR3 has 13 amino acids.

The chain's CDR3 is CASSFEGSYNEQFF. The rearrangement uses TRBV5-1 and TRBJ2-1. The CDR3 spans 14 residues. Germline CDR1 SGHRS, CDR2 YFSETQ. Variable domain in full (rest from reference TRBV5-1 and TRBJ2-1): KAGVTQTPRYLIKTRGQQVTLSCSPISGHRSVSWYQQTPGQGLQFLFEYFSETQRNKGNFPGRFSGRQFSNSRSEMNVSTLELGDSALYLCASSFEGSYNEQFFGPGTRLTVL.

J is TRBJ2-3 and V is TRBV2; without DNA, the TCRdb call of TRBD2 cannot be checked. This CDR3 region has 15 residues. The germline CDR1 and CDR2 sequences are SNHLY and FYNNEI. CDR3 sequence reads: CASSGTNLFTDTQYF.